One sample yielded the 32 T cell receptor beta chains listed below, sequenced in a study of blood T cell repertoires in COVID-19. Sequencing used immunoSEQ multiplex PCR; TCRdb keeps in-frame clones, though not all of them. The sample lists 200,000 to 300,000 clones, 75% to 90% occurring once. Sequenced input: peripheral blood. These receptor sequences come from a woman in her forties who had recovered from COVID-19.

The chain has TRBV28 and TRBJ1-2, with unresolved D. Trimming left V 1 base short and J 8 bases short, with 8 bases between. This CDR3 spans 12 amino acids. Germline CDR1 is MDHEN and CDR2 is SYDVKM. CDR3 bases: TGTGCCAGCAGTTTATTGAGGGAAGGCTACACCTTC. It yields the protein CASSLLREGYTF.

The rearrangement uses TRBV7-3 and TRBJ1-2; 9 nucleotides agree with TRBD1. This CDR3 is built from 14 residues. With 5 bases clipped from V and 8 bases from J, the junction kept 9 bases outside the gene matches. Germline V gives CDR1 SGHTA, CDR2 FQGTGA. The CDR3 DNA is TGTGCCAGCAGCCACCCGGGACAGGGATCGGGCTACACCTTC. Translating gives CASSHPGQGSGYTF. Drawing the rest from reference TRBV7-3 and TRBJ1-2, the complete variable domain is GAGVSQTPSNKVTEKGKYVELRCDPISGHTALYWYRQSLGQGPEFLIYFQGTGAADDSGLPNDRFFAVRPEGSVSTLKIQRTERGDSAVYLCASSHPGQGSGYTFGSGTRLTVV.

CDR3 sequence reads: CASSPHGGGTGVLEQYF. The CDR3 DNA sequence: TGTGCCAGCAGCCCCCATGGCGGGGGGACAGGGGTCTTGGAGCAGTACTTC. The chain links TRBV11-2 to TRBJ2-7, with 10 nucleotides matching TRBD1. The junction had 17 bases not matched to a gene; V was cut back by 5 bases and J by 7 bases. This CDR3 has 17 residues. Germline assignment: CDR1 SGHAT and CDR2 FQNNGV.

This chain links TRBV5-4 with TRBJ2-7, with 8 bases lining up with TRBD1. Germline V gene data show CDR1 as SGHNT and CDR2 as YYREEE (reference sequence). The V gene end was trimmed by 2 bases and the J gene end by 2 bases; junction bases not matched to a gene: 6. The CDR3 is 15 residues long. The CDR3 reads CASSLGQGKAYEQYF. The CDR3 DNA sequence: TGTGCCAGCAGCTTAGGACAGGGTAAGGCCTACGAGCAGTACTTC.

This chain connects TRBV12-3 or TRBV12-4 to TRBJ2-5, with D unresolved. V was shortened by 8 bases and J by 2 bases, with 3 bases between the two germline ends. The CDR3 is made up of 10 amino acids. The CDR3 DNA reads TGTGCCAGCGCGCAAGAGACCCAGTACTTC. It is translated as CASAQETQYF.

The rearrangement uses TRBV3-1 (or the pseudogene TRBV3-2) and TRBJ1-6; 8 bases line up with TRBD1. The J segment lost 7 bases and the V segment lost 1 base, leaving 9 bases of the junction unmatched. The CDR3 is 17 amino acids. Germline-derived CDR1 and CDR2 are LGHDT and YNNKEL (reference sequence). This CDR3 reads CASSQGPGTGQNSPLHF. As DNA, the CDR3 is TGTGCCAGCAGCCAAGGTCCCGGGACAGGTCAAAATTCACCCCTCCACTTT.

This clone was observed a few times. In DNA form, the CDR3 reads TGTGCCAGCAGCTTACAACAGGGGGCTTCAGCTTTCTTT. This sequence encodes CASSLQQGASAFF. The genes are TRBV7-8 and TRBJ1-1, with 9 bases fitting TRBD1. V lost 2 bases and J lost 10; bases outside the gene matches: 5. The germline V gene has CDR1 SGHVS and CDR2 FQNEAQ. CDR3 size: 13 residues.

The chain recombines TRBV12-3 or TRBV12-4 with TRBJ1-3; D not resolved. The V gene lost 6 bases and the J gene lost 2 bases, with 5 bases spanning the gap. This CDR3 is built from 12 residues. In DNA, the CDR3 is TGTGCCAGCAGGTCAGCTGGAAACACCATATATTTT. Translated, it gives CASRSAGNTIYF.

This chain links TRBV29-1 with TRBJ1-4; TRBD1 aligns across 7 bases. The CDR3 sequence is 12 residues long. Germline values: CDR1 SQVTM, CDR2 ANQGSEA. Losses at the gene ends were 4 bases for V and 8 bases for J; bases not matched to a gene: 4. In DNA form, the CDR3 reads TGCAGCGTTGGACAGGGTGGGGAAAAACTGTTTTTT. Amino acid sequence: CSVGQGGEKLFF.

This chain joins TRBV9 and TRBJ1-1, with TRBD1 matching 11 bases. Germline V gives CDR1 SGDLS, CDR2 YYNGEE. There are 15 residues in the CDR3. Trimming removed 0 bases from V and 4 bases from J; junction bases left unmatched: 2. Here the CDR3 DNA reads TGTGCCAGCAGCGTAGCCGGGACAGGGGGCACTGAAGCTTTCTTT. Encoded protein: CASSVAGTGGTEAFF. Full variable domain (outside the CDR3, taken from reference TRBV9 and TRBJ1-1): DSGVTQTPKHLITATGQRVTLRCSPRSGDLSVYWYQQSLDQGLQFLIQYYNGEERAKGNILERFSAQQFPDLHSELNLSSLELGDSALYFCASSVAGTGGTEAFFGQGTRLTVV.

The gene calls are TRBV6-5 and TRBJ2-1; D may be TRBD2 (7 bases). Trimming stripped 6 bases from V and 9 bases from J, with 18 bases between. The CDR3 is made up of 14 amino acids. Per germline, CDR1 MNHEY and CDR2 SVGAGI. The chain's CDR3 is CASRTGGSLGEQFF. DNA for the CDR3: TGTGCCAGCAGGACGGGGGGCTCTCTTGGTGAGCAGTTCTTC.

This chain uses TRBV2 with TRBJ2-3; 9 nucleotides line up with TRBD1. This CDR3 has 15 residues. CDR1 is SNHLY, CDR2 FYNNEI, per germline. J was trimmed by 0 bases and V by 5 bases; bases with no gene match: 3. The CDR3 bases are TGTGCCAGCAGTATCGACAGGGGGAGCACAGATACGCAGTATTTT. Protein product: CASSIDRGSTDTQYF.

CDR3 residues: CASSDMGGQPQHF. The DNA for the CDR3 is TGTGCCAGCAGTGACATGGGGGGTCAGCCCCAGCATTTT. The chain uses TRBV2 and TRBJ1-5; possibly TRBD1 for D (5 bases). This CDR3 spans 13 amino acids. Trimming shortened V by 3 bases and J by 6 bases, and 9 bases separated the two germline ends. Germline V gene lookup returns CDR1 SNHLY and CDR2 FYNNEI.

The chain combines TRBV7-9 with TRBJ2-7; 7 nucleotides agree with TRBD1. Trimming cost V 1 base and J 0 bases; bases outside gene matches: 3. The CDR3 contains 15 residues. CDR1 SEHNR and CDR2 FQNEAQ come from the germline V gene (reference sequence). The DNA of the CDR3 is TGTGCCAGCAGCTTAGGGGGACAGCCCTCCTACGAGCAGTACTTC. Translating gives CASSLGGQPSYEQYF.

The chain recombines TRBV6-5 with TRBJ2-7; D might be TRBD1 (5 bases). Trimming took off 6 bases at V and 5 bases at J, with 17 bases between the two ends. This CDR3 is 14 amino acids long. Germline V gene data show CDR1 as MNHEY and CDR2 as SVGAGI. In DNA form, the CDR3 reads TGTGCCAGCAGCTCACTCGACATGGGGCACGAGCAGTACTTC. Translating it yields CASSSLDMGHEQYF.

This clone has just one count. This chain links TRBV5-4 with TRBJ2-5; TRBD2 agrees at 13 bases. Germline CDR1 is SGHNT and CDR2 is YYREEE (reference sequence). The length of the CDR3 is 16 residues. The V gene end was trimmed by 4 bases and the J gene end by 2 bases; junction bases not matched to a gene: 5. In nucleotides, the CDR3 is TGTGCCAGCAGCGGGGGACTAGCGGGGCCTCAAGAGACCCAGTACTTC. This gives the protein CASSGGLAGPQETQYF.

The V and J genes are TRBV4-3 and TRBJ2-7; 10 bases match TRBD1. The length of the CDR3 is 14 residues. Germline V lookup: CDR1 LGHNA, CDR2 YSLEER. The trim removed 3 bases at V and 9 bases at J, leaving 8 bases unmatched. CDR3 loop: CASSHTGTGVGQYF. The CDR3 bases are TGCGCCAGCAGCCACACCGGGACAGGGGTTGGGCAGTACTTC.

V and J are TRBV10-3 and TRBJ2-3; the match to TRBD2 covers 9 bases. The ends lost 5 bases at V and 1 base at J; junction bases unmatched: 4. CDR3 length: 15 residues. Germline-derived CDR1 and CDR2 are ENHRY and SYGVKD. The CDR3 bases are TGTGCCATCAGTACGCAGCGGGGGGGCACAGATACGCAGTATTTT. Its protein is CAISTQRGGTDTQYF.

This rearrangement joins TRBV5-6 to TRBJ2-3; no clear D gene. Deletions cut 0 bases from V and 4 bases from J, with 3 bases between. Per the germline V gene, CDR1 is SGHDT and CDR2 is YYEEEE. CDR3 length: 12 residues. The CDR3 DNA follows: TGTGCCAGCAGCTTGGTCGCAGATACGCAGTATTTT. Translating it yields CASSLVADTQYF.

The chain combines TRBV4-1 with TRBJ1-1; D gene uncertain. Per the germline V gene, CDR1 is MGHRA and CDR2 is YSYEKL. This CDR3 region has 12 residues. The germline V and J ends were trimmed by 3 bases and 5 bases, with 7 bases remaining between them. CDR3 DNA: TGCGCCAGCAGCCATTCGGGTACTGAAGCTTTCTTT. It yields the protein CASSHSGTEAFF.

The CDR3 region has the DNA TGTGCCAGTAGCCGCCGAAGAGCAGGAATAAGTCGAACTGAAGCTTTCTTT. Translation: CASSRRRAGISRTEAFF. This chain uses TRBV19 with TRBJ1-1; D is uncertain. CDR3 length: 17 amino acids. Trimming took 6 bases from V and 5 from J, leaving 25 bases between them. Germline V CDR1 and CDR2: LNHDA, SQIVND (reference sequence).

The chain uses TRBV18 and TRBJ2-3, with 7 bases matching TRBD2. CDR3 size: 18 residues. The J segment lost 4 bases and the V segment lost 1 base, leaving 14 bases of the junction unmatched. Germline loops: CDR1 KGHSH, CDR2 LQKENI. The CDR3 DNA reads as TGTGCCAGCTCACCACTAGTGGCTCGGCGGGGGAGCGCAGATACGCAGTATTTT. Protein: CASSPLVARRGSADTQYF.

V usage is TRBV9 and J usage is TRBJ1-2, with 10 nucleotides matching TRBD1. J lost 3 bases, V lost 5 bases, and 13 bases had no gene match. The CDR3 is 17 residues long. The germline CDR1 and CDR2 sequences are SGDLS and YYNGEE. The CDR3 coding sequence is TGTGCCAGCAGTCATTGGCCCTCCGGGACAGGGGACTATGGCTACACCTTC. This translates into CASSHWPSGTGDYGYTF.

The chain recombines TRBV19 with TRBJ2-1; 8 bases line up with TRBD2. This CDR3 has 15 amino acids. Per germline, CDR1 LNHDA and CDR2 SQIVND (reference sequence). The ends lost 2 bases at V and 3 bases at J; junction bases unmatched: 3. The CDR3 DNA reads TGTGCCAGTAGTATAAGCGGGGGAGGCTACAATGAGCAGTTCTTC. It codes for CASSISGGGYNEQFF. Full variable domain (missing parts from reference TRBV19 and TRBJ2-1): DGGITQSPKYLFRKEGQNVTLSCEQNLNHDAMYWYRQDPGQGLRLIYYSQIVNDFQKGDIAEGYSVSREKKESFPLTVTSAQKNPTAFYLCASSISGGGYNEQFFGPGTRLTVL.

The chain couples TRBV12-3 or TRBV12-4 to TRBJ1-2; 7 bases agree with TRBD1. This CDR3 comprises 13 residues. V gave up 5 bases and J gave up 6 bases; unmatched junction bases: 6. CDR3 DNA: TGTGCCAGCAGTCGGACAGGCTTAGATGGCTACACCTTC. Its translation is CASSRTGLDGYTF.

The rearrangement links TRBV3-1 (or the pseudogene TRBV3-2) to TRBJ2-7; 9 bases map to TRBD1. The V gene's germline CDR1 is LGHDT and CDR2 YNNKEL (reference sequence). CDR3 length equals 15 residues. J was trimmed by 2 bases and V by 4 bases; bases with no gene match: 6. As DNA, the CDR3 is TGTGCCAGCAGCCTCACCGGGACAGGGACCTACGAGCAGTACTTC. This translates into CASSLTGTGTYEQYF.

CDR3 in DNA: TGCGCCAGCAGCCCGGCGGAGGGACTATACAATGAGCAGTTCTTC. This translates into CASSPAEGLYNEQFF. V is TRBV5-1 and J is TRBJ2-1; the match to TRBD2 covers 7 bases. This CDR3 is built from 15 residues. V trimming: 4 bases; J trimming: 4 bases; junction bases outside the gene matches: 8. CDR1 SGHRS and CDR2 YFSETQ come from the germline V gene. Using reference TRBV5-1 and TRBJ2-1 for the parts outside the CDR3, the full variable domain is KAGVTQTPRYLIKTRGQQVTLSCSPISGHRSVSWYQQTPGQGLQFLFEYFSETQRNKGNFPGRFSGRQFSNSRSEMNVSTLELGDSALYLCASSPAEGLYNEQFFGPGTRLTVL.

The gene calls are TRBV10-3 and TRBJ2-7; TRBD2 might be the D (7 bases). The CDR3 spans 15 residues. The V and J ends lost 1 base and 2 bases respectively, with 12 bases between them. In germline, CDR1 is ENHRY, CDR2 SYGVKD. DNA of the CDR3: TGTGCCATCAGTGAGTGGGCGGGGGCCGCCTACGAGCAGTACTTC. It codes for CAISEWAGAAYEQYF.

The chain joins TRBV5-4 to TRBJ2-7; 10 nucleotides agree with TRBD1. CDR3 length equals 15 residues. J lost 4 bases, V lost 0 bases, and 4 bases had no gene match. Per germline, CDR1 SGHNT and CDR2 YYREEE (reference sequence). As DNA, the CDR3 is TGTGCCAGCAGCTTGGGGGGACAGGGGATATACGAGCAGTACTTC. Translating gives CASSLGGQGIYEQYF.

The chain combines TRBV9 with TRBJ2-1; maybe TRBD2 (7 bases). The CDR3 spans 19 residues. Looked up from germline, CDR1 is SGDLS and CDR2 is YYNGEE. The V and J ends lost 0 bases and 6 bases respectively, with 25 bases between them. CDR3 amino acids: CASSVGGGVSRGAGNEQFF. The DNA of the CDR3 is TGTGCCAGCAGCGTAGGAGGGGGGGTTTCAAGGGGCGCGGGCAATGAGCAGTTCTTC.

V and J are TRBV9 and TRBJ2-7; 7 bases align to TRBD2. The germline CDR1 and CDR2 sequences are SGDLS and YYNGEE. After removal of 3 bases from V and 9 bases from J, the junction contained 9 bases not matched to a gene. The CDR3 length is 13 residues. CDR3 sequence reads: CASSEGLGSVQYF. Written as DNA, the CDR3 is TGTGCCAGCAGCGAAGGACTAGGGTCGGTGCAGTACTTC. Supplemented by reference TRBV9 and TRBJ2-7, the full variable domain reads DSGVTQTPKHLITATGQRVTLRCSPRSGDLSVYWYQQSLDQGLQFLIQYYNGEERAKGNILERFSAQQFPDLHSELNLSSLELGDSALYFCASSEGLGSVQYFGPGTRLTVT.

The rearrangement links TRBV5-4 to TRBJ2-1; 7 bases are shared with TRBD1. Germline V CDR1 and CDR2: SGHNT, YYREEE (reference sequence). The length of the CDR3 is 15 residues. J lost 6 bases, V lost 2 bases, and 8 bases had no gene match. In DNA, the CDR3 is TGTGCCAGCAGCTTTCGACAGGGTCGGGGCAATGAGCAGTTCTTC. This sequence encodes CASSFRQGRGNEQFF.